This T cell receptor (beta chain) was captured by sequencing in a study of T cells in Graves' hyperthyroidism and ophthalmopathy. Germline CDR1 and CDR2: KGHDR and SFDVKD. V lost 10 bases to trimming and J lost 1 base, with 12 bases between them. CDR3 length: 13 residues. When ophthalmopathy did not progress within 18 months, Graves' hyperthyroidism was considered stable. Exclusion of a patient resulted from uncontrolled infection, other autoimmune disease, pregnancy or lactation. The investigators amplified TCR beta CDR3 regions from RNA transcripts. The HTBI primer set drove a first-round RT-PCR of the TCR CDR3. TCRdb processed the multiplex PCR reads anew with MiXCR; each CDR3 protein has one entry. The sample carries 500,000 to 600,000 distinct CDR3 sequences, approximately 44% recorded once.

This TCR came from a woman aged 18-29 years with Graves' hyperthyroidism. The source material was peripheral blood or thyroid tissue (not recorded which). This sequence joins TRBV24-1 and TRBJ1-1; D ambiguous. CDR3 in amino acids: CATSDARNTEAFF. The CDR3, as DNA: TGTGCCACTTCGGACGCGAGGAACACTGAAGCTTTCTTT.